What follows describes a single T cell receptor (beta chain). What it binds is unknown. Trimming removed 4 bases from V and 4 bases from J; junction bases left unmatched: 1. Germline V gene sequence: CDR1 KGHDR, CDR2 SFDVKD. This CDR3 spans 14 amino acids. The sample comes from a study of response to subunit inactivated influenza vaccine. TCRdb analysed the RT-PCR reads with MiXCR anew, one entry per CDR3 protein. Here the sample spans under 800,000 distinct CDR3 sequences, about 14% being singletons. Study outcomes and limitations: New T cells are recruited in small numbers by each seasonal influenza vaccination, according to the authors' suggestion.

J is TRBJ1-1 and V is TRBV24-1; 11 bases fit TRBD1. The origin of this receptor is a man aged 45 to 65 who received an inactivated influenza vaccine. The material was PBMCs from blood, obtained around 14 days before vaccination. The CDR3 loop is CATSEGTGGTEAFF. The CDR3 DNA is TGTGCCACCAGTGAAGGGACAGGGGGCACTGAAGCTTTCTTT.